A single sample is the source of the 5 T cell receptor beta chains below, sequenced in a study of shared clonotypes between healthy human individuals. Method: immunoSEQ multiplex PCR; TCRdb's copy keeps in-frame clones and lacks some. The sample shows over a million clones, around 98% of them seen only once. Material: naive CD4+ T cells sorted from blood. Subset indicated: CD45RA+ positively selected. These receptors all come from a man aged 25 to 45 in good health.

The V call is TRBV19, the J call TRBJ2-7; either TRBD1 or TRBD2 may supply D (5 bases each). Germline CDR1 and CDR2: LNHDA and SQIVND (reference sequence). Trimming removed 9 bases at V and 3 bases at J, with 21 bases between. The CDR3 spans 15 residues. The CDR3 is CASLSPGPYHYEQYF. The CDR3 DNA reads as TGTGCCAGCCTTTCGCCGGGACCCTACCACTACGAGCAGTACTTC.

A note on this clone: Within the sample, other DNA sequences also encode this same CDR3. The chain has TRBV5-4 and TRBJ2-5; D not certain. The CDR3 is made up of 12 amino acids. The germline V gene encodes CDR1 SGHNT and CDR2 YYREEE (reference sequence). V was cut by 2 bases and J by 2 bases, with 4 bases left in between. The CDR3 DNA reads as TGTGCCAGCAGCTTCCCTCAAGAGACCCAGTACTTC. It yields the protein CASSFPQETQYF.

The chain is built from TRBV19 and TRBJ1-5; D unresolved. V was clipped by 8 bases and J by 0 bases, with 8 bases between them. CDR1 is LNHDA and CDR2 is SQIVND in the germline V gene (reference sequence). The CDR3 totals 13 residues. The DNA for the CDR3 is TGTGCCAGTGACAATTATAGCAATCAGCCCCAGCATTTT. It is translated as CASDNYSNQPQHF. The variable domain in full, with the rest retrieved from reference TRBV19 and TRBJ1-5, is DGGITQSPKYLFRKEGQNVTLSCEQNLNHDAMYWYRQDPGQGLRLIYYSQIVNDFQKGDIAEGYSVSREKKESFPLTVTSAQKNPTAFYLCASDNYSNQPQHFGDGTRLSIL.

This clone came up a few times. V and J are TRBV7-2 and TRBJ2-7; D gene ambiguous. Per the germline V gene, CDR1 is SGHTA and CDR2 is FQGNSA. The CDR3 has 11 residues. Deletions cut 5 bases from V and 0 bases from J, with 2 bases between. CDR3 bases: TGTGCCAGCAGCCACTCCTACGAGCAGTACTTC. Translating it yields CASSHSYEQYF.

This rearrangement joins TRBV9 to TRBJ2-7, with TRBD1 as a possible D gene (6 bases). V lost 4 bases to trimming and J lost 6 bases, with 20 bases between them. Germline V gene sequence: CDR1 SGDLS, CDR2 YYNGEE. The CDR3 runs to 15 residues. The CDR3 protein is CASSIHDRFRFEQYF. The CDR3 DNA is TGTGCCAGCAGCATTCACGACAGGTTTCGATTCGAGCAGTACTTC.